The next 5 T cell receptor beta chains were all read from a single sample in a study of human T cells and chemical hapten exposure. Time point noted: healthy volunteer bleed at 2 weeks. RNA extraction used unfractionated whole blood as the source of total RNA. TCRdb passed the RACE reads through MiXCR, listing each CDR3 protein once. The sample consists of 85,000 to 95,000 distinct CDR3 sequences, roughly 8% of them appearing once. The sequenced sample was whole blood. These receptors were collected from a female donor in good health. Some clones in this sample may be carry-over from other donors' samples.

The chain carries TRBV29-1 and TRBJ2-3; no firm D call. Per germline, CDR1 SQVTM and CDR2 ANQGSEA. CDR3 length equals 12 residues. V shed 0 bases and J shed 3 bases, with 4 bases lying between them. The CDR3 reads CSVEERTDTQYF. Written as DNA, the CDR3 is TGCAGCGTTGAAGAACGGACAGATACGCAGTATTTT.

This clonotype was recorded at least ten times. This sequence joins TRBV27 and TRBJ1-2, with D maybe TRBD1 (6 bases). Germline values: CDR1 MNHEY, CDR2 SMNVEV (reference sequence). CDR3 length equals 15 residues. Deletions cut 5 bases from V and 0 bases from J, with 13 bases between. The chain's CDR3 is CASSPDSPTNYGYTF. The CDR3 DNA reads TGTGCCAGCAGTCCGGACAGTCCTACTAACTATGGCTACACCTTC.

The chain links TRBV6-6 to TRBJ1-4; tentatively, D is TRBD1 (6 bases). The CDR3 has 15 amino acids. Germline loops: CDR1 MNHNY, CDR2 SVGAGI (reference sequence). V dropped 0 bases and J dropped 4 bases, with 9 bases sitting between them. The CDR3 reads CASSYSRTVNEKLFF. CDR3 coding DNA: TGTGCCAGCAGTTACTCGAGGACAGTTAATGAAAAACTGTTTTTT.

The table lists this clonotype with a few counts. The rearrangement uses TRBV27 and TRBJ2-2; 7 bases agree with TRBD2. Germline V CDR1 and CDR2: MNHEY, SMNVEV (reference sequence). CDR3 length equals 15 residues. The trim removed 6 bases at V and 5 bases at J, leaving 9 bases unmatched. The CDR3 here is CASRVSGTPTGELFF. CDR3 in DNA: TGTGCCAGCAGAGTCAGCGGGACTCCTACCGGGGAGCTGTTTTTT.

The genes are TRBV7-3 and TRBJ2-3; D is unclear. Trimming cost V 2 bases and J 6 bases, with 12 bases left between them. This CDR3 spans 14 amino acids. Germline V gene data show CDR1 as SGHTA and CDR2 as FQGTGA. The CDR3 nucleotides are TGTGCCAGCAGCTTACTTGGTCACTCGGATACGCAGTATTTT. Translation: CASSLLGHSDTQYF.